This T cell receptor beta chain was recorded in a study of T cell responses to AZD1222 COVID-19 vaccine. Findings of the study overall: Increased Spike-specific TCR breadth and depth were observed after two AZD1222 doses. Spike-wide coverage was observed for vaccine-associated CD4 TCRs, with dominant responses at 160-218 and 743-854.

Worth noting for this clone: What it binds is not known.

There are 15 residues in the CDR3. Unmatched junction bases numbered 4, after V lost 6 bases and J lost 2 bases. The germline V gene encodes CDR1 WSHSY and CDR2 SAAADI. Repertoires were generated with immunoSEQ multiplex PCR, while TCRdb's copy carries only in-frame clones and drops some. The table records about 150,000 clones, around 89% of them present only once. The receptor comes from an adult in good health. The sample here was peripheral blood, taken on day 0 of AZD1222 vaccination. J is TRBJ2-7 and V is TRBV10-2, with TRBD2 matching 13 bases. The CDR3 spells CASSFGTSGAYEQYF. CDR3 coding DNA: TGCGCCAGCAGCTTCGGGACTAGCGGGGCCTACGAGCAGTACTTC.